This TCR beta chain was recovered during a study of cytomegalovirus exposure and HLA in healthy donors. The table lists this clone with a few counts. The primer mix had 60 Vbeta and 13 Jbeta primers. TCRdb's table, derived via immunoSEQ multiplex PCR, lists solely in-frame clones and lacks some. The sample holds 150,000 to 200,000 clones, approximately 80% seen once. Trimming took 2 bases from V and 1 from J, leaving 13 bases between them. The CDR3 totals 15 residues. Germline V gene lookup returns CDR1 GTSNPN and CDR2 SVGIG (reference sequence). The source of this sequence is a man aged 18-30 years in good health and CMV-seronegative. Material for sequencing was PBMCs. V usage is TRBV30 and J usage is TRBJ2-3; D possibly corresponds to TRBD2 (6 bases). The CDR3 protein is CAWSLWGVGTDTQYF. In DNA, the CDR3 is TGTGCCTGGAGTTTGTGGGGGGTCGGCACAGATACGCAGTATTTT.